This T cell receptor (beta chain) is drawn from a study of graft-versus-host responses after intestinal transplantation (dated by TCRdb to the early 2020s). Regarding the study in general: Recipients received multivisceral, liver-intestinal, or isolated intestinal transplants. Anti-thymocyte globulin induction was given to all recipients, followed by maintenance tacrolimus and steroids for approximately three years. After intestinal transplantation, graft-versus-host and host-versus-graft alloreactive T cell clones in the graft, circulation and bone marrow were tracked using bulk TCR-beta CDR3 sequencing. To identify alloreactive clones, pre-transplant mixed lymphocyte reaction products were sequenced and compared with unstimulated pre-transplant donor and recipient T cells. The cohort enrolled about two dozen intestinal transplant recipients including one retransplant, and 3 patients lacking pretransplant specimens were excluded. A peak of at least 4% donor T cells among recipient peripheral blood mononuclear cells was the definition used for donor T cell macrochimerism. Samples from a few later patients were sequenced in-house on an Illumina MiSeq with MiXCR processing rather than by the commercial service.

The time point label, as the study defines it: cells obtained before transplantation from donor or recipient. CD3+CD4+ and CD3+CD8+ populations were FACS-sorted from unstimulated pre-transplant donor and recipient cells taken from spleen or lymph nodes. Libraries were prepared through the immunoSEQ multiplex PCR assay. For most patients, genomic DNA was isolated using the Qiagen DNeasy Blood and Tissue Kit and was shipped frozen to Adaptive Biotechnologies for TCR sequencing. For most patients, high-throughput TCR-beta CDR3 sequencing of genomic DNA was performed by Adaptive Biotechnologies. The study's own analysis went as follows. TCR sequencing data were retrieved from Adaptive's ImmunoSEQ software for about 17 patients, whereas a few other patients were processed with MiXCR and VDJtools. To correct CD4 versus CD8 sorting errors, sequences present in both subsets at a frequency ratio below 5:1 were removed. CDR3 nucleotide sequences shared between donor and recipient were removed because their origin could not be assigned. At least 2-fold expansion over unstimulated cells and a minimum CFSE-low frequency of 0.002% (template counts) or 0.001% (read counts) were required for clones to be classified as alloreactive. A clone was considered mappable if detected in the sequenced pre-transplant spleen, lymph node, or MLR CFSE-low populations of the donor or recipient. The cumulative frequency of alloreactive clones was calculated as a percentage of all sequences, weighted by copy number. The clones in this table, taken by TCRdb from immuneACCESS, are in-frame only. Not every clone is retained; where verified, under half of the shortfall comes from an unresolved V gene, and the cause of the rest is unknown. The V and J calls and the clone size are those of that table, but D and trimming were determined from the DNA. This sample gives 150,000 or so clones in total; about nine tenths of them show up just once. Jointly, the top ten make up roughly 0.19% of the sample.

Notes on this clone: Its antigen is still unknown. One base away there is no much larger clone; base qualities are not given.

The germline V gene encodes CDR1 LGHNA and CDR2 YNFKEQ. Deletion took 0 bases off V and 5 bases off J, with a span of 9 bases between the germline ends. Inclusive of the bounding cysteine and phenylalanine, the CDR3 is 14 residues long. Just the 42-base CDR3 DNA is kept, in frame starting at base 1. What the study reported, not specific to this receptor: Early after transplant, peak levels of circulating GvH clones were found to be associated with declines in HvG clones. High GvH to HvG T cell clonal ratios were observed in the allografts of patients with donor T cell macrochimerism. The conclusions were limited by the relatively low number and heterogeneity of the intestinal transplant patients. GvH clones were detected in recipient bone marrow, and some of these GvH clones were observed earlier in ileal mucosa or blood, consistent with an intestinal mucosal origin.

The sample here was unstimulated CD4+ T cells sorted from spleen or lymph node cells, taken before intestinal transplant. The sequence links TRBV4-2 to TRBJ2-3; no D gene call is confident. The sequence was obtained from a human donor who received an intestinal transplant. The CDR3 region has the sequence CASSQDRAQDTQYF. The nucleotide sequence reads as follows: TGTGCCAGCAGCCAAGATCGGGCCCAAGATACGCAGTATTTT.